The present T cell receptor beta chain was sequenced within a study of tumor-infiltrating lymphocytes in localized non-small cell lung cancer. TCRdb's table, derived via immunoSEQ multiplex PCR, lists solely in-frame clones and lacks some. Of some 8,700 clones in the sample, less than 80% are singletons; the top ten hold roughly 5.7%. Germline V CDR1 and CDR2: MNHEY, SMNVEV (reference sequence). Trimming took 3 bases from V and 7 from J, leaving 16 bases between them. This CDR3 has 14 amino acids. Sample: uninvolved lung tissue not adjacent to the tumor. The sequence came from a human donor with non-small cell lung cancer. The V and J genes are TRBV27 and TRBJ2-7; D is unresolved. The CDR3 DNA reads as TGTGCCAGCAGTTTCTCGAATAAGGTTCCGGAGCAGTACTTC. It encodes CASSFSNKVPEQYF.